The rows below give T cell receptor beta chains drawn from one sample of a study of OX40 agonist ivuxolimab in advanced cancers. The data were produced by immunoSEQ multiplex PCR, yet TCRdb's version contains in-frame clones alone and is incomplete. The table shows some 150,000 clones, with about 93% occurring only once. The source material was CD4+ or CD8+ T cells sorted from blood, sampled in a trial of the OX40 agonist ivuxolimab. The receptor set was obtained from an adult with an advanced solid tumor such as melanoma, head and neck, liver or kidney cancer. The CDR3 runs from the conserved cysteine through the conserved F or W. Each record gives: clone size, V gene, D gene, J gene, CDR3 protein, CDR3 DNA. D genes are given only for firm matches. Size is omitted from some rows. Given values are once, few, many or a class for expanded clones.

-	TRBV19	TRBD2	TRBJ2-1	CASSIHSPSGTNNEQFF	TGTGCCAGTAGTATTCATTCGCCTAGCGGGACGAACAATGAGCAGTTCTTC
-	TRBV6-1	TRBD2	TRBJ2-7	CASRSGLAGRYEQYF	TGTGCCAGCAGGTCGGGACTAGCGGGCCGCTACGAGCAGTACTTC
-	TRBV27	TRBD2	TRBJ2-1	CASSSRTSGNGEQFF	TGTGCCAGCAGTTCCAGGACTAGCGGGAATGGTGAGCAGTTCTTC
-	TRBV7-2	-	TRBJ1-3	CASSLAGTVGNTIYF	TGTGCCAGCAGCTTAGCGGGGACCGTTGGAAACACCATATATTTT
-	TRBV6-1	-	TRBJ2-7	CASKDGRYEQYF	TGTGCCAGCAAGGATGGTAGGTACGAGCAGTACTTC
-	TRBV5-1	-	TRBJ1-2	CASSSGTANYGYTF	TGCGCCAGCAGCTCCGGGACGGCTAACTATGGCTACACCTTC
-	TRBV7-2	-	TRBJ1-5	CASSQDSMQPQHF	TGTGCCAGCAGCCAAGATAGTATGCAGCCCCAGCATTTT
once	TRBV7-2	-	TRBJ2-5	CASRSGGSEETQYF	TGTGCCAGCAGGTCGGGGGGCAGTGAGGAGACCCAGTACTTC
-	TRBV9	-	TRBJ2-7	CASSPGPVHEQYF	TGTGCCAGCAGCCCTGGGCCCGTCCACGAGCAGTACTTC
-	TRBV7-9	-	TRBJ2-5	CASSPIQETQYF	TGTGCCAGCAGCCCAATTCAAGAGACCCAGTACTTC
-	TRBV7-6	TRBD1	TRBJ2-7	CASSSGIQGVIHEQYF	TGTGCCAGCAGCTCAGGTATACAGGGGGTAATCCACGAGCAGTACTTC
-	TRBV28	-	TRBJ1-6	CASSLRGPVTSPLHF	TGTGCCAGCAGTTTACGGGGGCCGGTTACTTCACCCCTCCACTTT
-	TRBV5-1	-	TRBJ1-5	CASSLTPNNQPQHF	TGCGCCAGCAGCCTGACACCGAACAATCAGCCCCAGCATTTT
-	TRBV6-5	TRBD2	TRBJ2-1	CATDRGDYNEQFF	TGTGCCACCGATCGGGGGGACTACAATGAGCAGTTCTTC
-	TRBV7-8	TRBD1	TRBJ1-5	CASSDDRGGQPQHF	TGTGCCAGCAGCGACGACAGGGGCGGCCAGCCCCAGCATTTT
-	TRBV20-1	-	TRBJ2-5	CSASNGTQYF	TGCAGTGCTAGTAACGGGACCCAGTACTTC
-	TRBV7-2	-	TRBJ1-2	CASSSRPKTGYYGYTF	TGTGCCAGCAGCTCCAGGCCCAAAACCGGGTACTATGGCTACACCTTC
-	TRBV7-9	-	TRBJ2-1	CASSTYLRDNEQFF	TGTGCCAGCAGCACTTACTTGCGGGACAATGAGCAGTTCTTC
-	TRBV10-2	TRBD1	TRBJ1-2	CASLRDSYGYTF	TGCGCCAGCCTCCGGGACAGCTATGGCTACACCTTC
-	TRBV19	TRBD1	TRBJ2-7	CASRETGTGSYEQYF	TGTGCCAGTAGAGAAACCGGGACAGGGTCCTACGAGCAGTACTTC